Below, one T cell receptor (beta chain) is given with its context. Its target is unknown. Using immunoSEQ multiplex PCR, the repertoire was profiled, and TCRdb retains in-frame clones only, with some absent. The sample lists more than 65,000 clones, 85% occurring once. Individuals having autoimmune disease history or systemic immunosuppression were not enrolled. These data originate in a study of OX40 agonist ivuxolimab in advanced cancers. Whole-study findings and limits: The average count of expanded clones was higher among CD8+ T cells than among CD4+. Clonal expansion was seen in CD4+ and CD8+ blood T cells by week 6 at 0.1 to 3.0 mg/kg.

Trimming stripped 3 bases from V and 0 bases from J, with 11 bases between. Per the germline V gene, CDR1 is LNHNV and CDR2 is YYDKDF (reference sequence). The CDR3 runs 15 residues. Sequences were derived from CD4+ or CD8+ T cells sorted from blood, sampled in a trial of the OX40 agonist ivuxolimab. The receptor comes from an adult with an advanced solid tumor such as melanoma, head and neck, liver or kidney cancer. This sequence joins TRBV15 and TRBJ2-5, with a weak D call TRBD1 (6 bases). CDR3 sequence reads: CATSRNRDNQETQYF. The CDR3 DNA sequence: TGTGCCACCAGCAGGAACCGGGACAACCAAGAGACCCAGTACTTC.